This TCR beta chain emerged from a study of beta chain features in type 1 diabetes. As for the study in general: Examined across all samples were roughly 110,000,000 sorted cells. Broader study findings: Researchers caution that PCR might favor shorter templates, equally among patients and controls. Type 1 diabetes patients showed a moderate but significant shortening of TCRB CDR3s in all four CD4+ subsets. The naive, central memory and Treg TCRB repertoires of patients appeared to be more similar to one another than those of healthy donors.

Expressed TCRB transcripts were sequenced because the isolated RNA had all been reverse transcribed beforehand. TCRdb's copy holds only in-frame clones and misses some; the assay was immunoSEQ multiplex PCR. The repertoire has some 150,000 clones, approximately 52% of them found once; the top ten carry roughly 0.42%. Germline CDR1 and CDR2: MNHEY and SMNVEV (reference sequence). This CDR3 region has 15 residues. The V and J ends lost 4 bases and 2 bases respectively, with 13 bases between them. This clone was counted a few times. No antigen is known for it. The sequence came from a young man in good health. This chain joins TRBV27 and TRBJ2-3; D might be TRBD2 (6 bases). Specimen: Tregs from blood. The CDR3 loop is CASSSSSEYTDTQYF. The CDR3 bases are TGTGCCAGCAGTTCGTCTAGCGAGTACACAGATACGCAGTATTTT.